What follows are 29 T cell receptor beta chains derived from one specimen sequenced in a study of shared clonotypes between healthy human individuals. TCRdb keeps only in-frame clones here, not all; method: immunoSEQ multiplex PCR. This table has approximately 2,000,000 clones, around 92% appearing once. Specimen: naive CD4+ T cells from PBMCs. Subset specified: CD45RA+ positively selected. The receptors originated from a man between 18 and 35 years old in good health. Some clones in this sample may be carry-over from other donors' samples.

The chain combines TRBV28 with TRBJ1-1; D possibly corresponds to TRBD1 (6 bases). Germline values: CDR1 MDHEN, CDR2 SYDVKM. The CDR3 is made up of 16 amino acids. With 2 bases removed from V and 5 bases from J, the gap between germline ends came to 18 bases. CDR3 DNA sequence: TGTGCCAGCAGTTTAGGCGGGACATCGGAGAGGACTGAAGCTTTCTTT. Residues: CASSLGGTSERTEAFF.

This chain joins TRBV6-5 and TRBJ2-3; D may match TRBD1 or TRBD2 (5 bases each). Germline values: CDR1 MNHEY, CDR2 SVGAGI. This CDR3 is built from 15 residues. Trimming pared 0 bases from V and 0 bases from J, leaving 7 bases between. The CDR3 nucleotides are TGTGCCAGCAGTTACTCAGGGGACAGCACAGATACGCAGTATTTT. It yields the protein CASSYSGDSTDTQYF.

This chain connects TRBV28 to TRBJ1-1; the D is unclear. The CDR3 has 12 residues. Trimming took 4 bases from V and 10 from J, leaving 13 bases between them. In germline, CDR1 is MDHEN, CDR2 SYDVKM. CDR3 residues: CASSSSWSGAFF. Here the CDR3 DNA reads TGTGCCAGCAGTTCCTCATGGTCTGGAGCTTTCTTT.

This chain connects TRBV6-6 to TRBJ2-2; D is possibly TRBD1 (5 bases). The germline V gene encodes CDR1 MNHNY and CDR2 SVGAGI (reference sequence). The CDR3 spans 12 residues. Trimming took off 2 bases at V and 7 bases at J, with 5 bases between the two ends. DNA of the CDR3: TGTGCCAGCAGTTACCAGGGCGGGGAGCTGTTTTTT. Translated, it gives CASSYQGGELFF.

The J gene is TRBJ2-1, the V gene TRBV11-3; no reliable D call. V dropped 5 bases and J dropped 5 bases, with 10 bases sitting between them. The CDR3 extends over 13 amino acids. Germline CDR1 is SGHNT and CDR2 is YENEEA. This CDR3 reads CASSSHNNNEQFF. CDR3 sequence (DNA): TGTGCCAGCAGCAGTCATAATAACAATGAGCAGTTCTTC.

The V call is TRBV5-8, the J call TRBJ2-7; maybe TRBD1 (8 bases). The CDR3 extends over 16 amino acids. Trimming pared 4 bases from V and 4 bases from J, leaving 21 bases between. Germline CDR1 is SGHTS and CDR2 is YDEGEE. CDR3 nucleotides: TGTGCCAGCAGCCGACACAGGGGGAGGGCCGGGTACGAGCAGTACTTC. Translation: CASSRHRGRAGYEQYF.

This clone was found once. The rearrangement links TRBV5-6 to TRBJ2-5; D not resolved. Germline CDR1 is SGHDT and CDR2 is YYEEEE. Trimming took off 2 bases at V and 5 bases at J, with 10 bases between the two ends. This CDR3 has 13 residues. CDR3 loop: CASSLGAWETQYF. CDR3 nucleotide sequence: TGTGCCAGCAGCTTAGGTGCTTGGGAGACCCAGTACTTC.

In DNA, the CDR3 is TGCGCCAGCAGCTTTTCGAGATCGGGCTACGAGCAGTACTTC. Residues: CASSFSRSGYEQYF. The chain uses TRBV5-1 and TRBJ2-7; no reliable D call. In germline, CDR1 is SGHRS, CDR2 YFSETQ. The CDR3 sequence is 14 residues long. Trimming stripped 2 bases from V and 3 bases from J, with 12 bases between.

J is TRBJ1-2 and V is TRBV6-1; possibly TRBD1 for D (5 bases). The CDR3 totals 14 residues. The V end was cut by 1 base, the J end by 5 bases, with 11 bases between. Germline V lookup: CDR1 MNHNS, CDR2 SASEGT. Here the CDR3 reads CASSEGQGWYGYTF. CDR3 in DNA: TGTGCCAGCAGTGAAGGTCAGGGTTGGTATGGCTACACCTTC.

The gene calls are TRBV7-2 and TRBJ2-5; a weak D match, TRBD2 (5 bases). CDR1 and CDR2 from the germline V gene are SGHTA and FQGNSA. The germline V and J ends were trimmed by 4 bases and 12 bases, with 15 bases remaining between them. The CDR3 covers 12 residues. CDR3 loop: CASSSERTPEYF. As DNA, the CDR3 is TGTGCCAGCAGCTCGGAGCGGACTCCCGAGTACTTC.

V gene TRBV11-3 combines with J gene TRBJ1-1, with 7 bases matching TRBD1. The CDR3 runs to 16 residues. Germline V CDR1 and CDR2: SGHNT, YENEEA. V trimming: 0 bases; J trimming: 11 bases; junction bases outside the gene matches: 15. The CDR3 nucleotides read TGTGCCAGCAGCTTAGACGGTTCTTACAGGGGCCGCATGGCTTTCTTT. It specifies CASSLDGSYRGRMAFF.

This clone was seen once. The rearrangement links TRBV7-8 to TRBJ2-3; D possibly corresponds to TRBD2 (6 bases). The CDR3 covers 20 residues. The V gene's germline CDR1 is SGHVS and CDR2 FQNEAQ. The V end was cut by 2 bases, the J end by 3 bases, with 27 bases between. CDR3 DNA: TGTGCCAGCAGCTTACGGCCGGTGCCCGGCCTCGGTAGCGGTACAGATACGCAGTATTTT. The encoded protein is CASSLRPVPGLGSGTDTQYF.

The V gene is TRBV28, the J gene TRBJ1-5; D call uncertain. Germline V CDR1 and CDR2: MDHEN, SYDVKM. The CDR3 consists of 15 residues. Trimming left V 5 bases short and J 1 base short, with 12 bases between. The CDR3 DNA follows: TGTGCCAGCAGTAGTCCCCCAGGCAGCAATCAGCCCCAGCATTTT. As protein: CASSSPPGSNQPQHF.

This chain links TRBV19 with TRBJ2-7; D gene uncertain. Looked up from germline, CDR1 is LNHDA and CDR2 is SQIVND (reference sequence). V lost 10 bases and J 0 bases, leaving 16 bases between the germline ends. This CDR3 contains 14 residues. The CDR3 nucleotides are TGTGCCACAGCCGAGAGACACAGCTCCTACGAGCAGTACTTC. This sequence encodes CATAERHSSYEQYF.

The genes are TRBV7-8 and TRBJ2-3, with D tentatively TRBD1 (5 bases). Germline V gene lookup returns CDR1 SGHVS and CDR2 FQNEAQ. V dropped 3 bases and J dropped 2 bases, with 12 bases sitting between them. This CDR3 is 15 amino acids long. The DNA of the CDR3 is TGTGCCAGCAGCTTGGTCAGGGCGCCCACAGATACGCAGTATTTT. Translating gives CASSLVRAPTDTQYF.

This clone has just a few counts. The sample holds other DNA sequences that translate to the same CDR3. The rearrangement uses TRBV28 and TRBJ2-7; TRBD1 is a possible D gene (5 bases). This CDR3 spans 12 amino acids. Germline V gene lookup returns CDR1 MDHEN and CDR2 SYDVKM. The ends were cut back, 5 bases at V and 3 bases at J, with 8 bases in the middle. The CDR3 region is CASSPQGYEQYF. The CDR3 DNA is TGTGCCAGCAGTCCCCAGGGCTACGAGCAGTACTTC. The whole variable domain, filled in from reference TRBV28 and TRBJ2-7, reads DVKVTQSSRYLVKRTGEKVFLECVQDMDHENMFWYRQDPGLGLRLIYFSYDVKMKEKGDIPEGYSVSREKKERFSLILESASTNQTSMYLCASSPQGYEQYFGPGTRLTVT.

This chain uses TRBV18 with TRBJ1-4; D not certain. The V end was cut by 2 bases, the J end by 6 bases, with 7 bases between. Germline loops: CDR1 KGHSH, CDR2 LQKENI. The CDR3 consists of 13 residues. The CDR3 nucleotides read TGTGCCAGCTCACCAGTATCTTATGAAAAACTGTTTTTT. Translating it yields CASSPVSYEKLFF.

The chain has TRBV2 and TRBJ2-7; D uncertain. V lost 2 bases and J lost 7, with 12 bases in between. Germline CDR1 and CDR2: SNHLY and FYNNEI. The CDR3 totals 13 residues. The CDR3 protein is CASSEIGPREQYF. CDR3 bases: TGTGCCAGCAGTGAAATAGGGCCGAGGGAGCAGTACTTC.

The chain is built from TRBV5-1 and TRBJ1-3, with a tentative D call TRBD1 (5 bases). Trimming took 0 bases from V and 3 from J, leaving 10 bases between them. Per the germline V gene, CDR1 is SGHRS and CDR2 is YFSETQ. The CDR3 extends over 15 amino acids. The CDR3 loop reads CASSLGDSFGNTIYF. The CDR3 DNA follows: TGCGCCAGCAGCTTGGGCGACAGCTTTGGAAACACCATATATTTT.

The chain carries TRBV29-1 and TRBJ2-7; D might be TRBD2 (5 bases). Trimming removed 7 bases at V and 3 bases at J, with 10 bases between. Germline values: CDR1 SQVTM, CDR2 ANQGSEA. CDR3 size: 11 residues. CDR3 nucleotide sequence: TGCAGCGGTGGGGAGAACTACGAGCAGTACTTC. Encoded protein: CSGGENYEQYF.

On this clone itself: The same CDR3 is also encoded by other DNA sequences in this sample. The chain carries TRBV28 and TRBJ1-2, with 7 bases lining up with TRBD1. V lost 9 bases to trimming and J lost 5 bases; unmatched junction nucleotides: 3. The length of the CDR3 is 11 residues. CDR1 and CDR2 (germline): MDHEN, SYDVKM. The CDR3 here is CASSQGYGYTF. DNA for the CDR3: TGTGCCAGTTCACAGGGGTATGGCTACACCTTC.

This clone appeared a single time. The genes are TRBV28 and TRBJ2-7; D may be TRBD1 (7 bases). Per the germline V gene, CDR1 is MDHEN and CDR2 is SYDVKM. The V gene lost 9 bases and the J gene lost 8 bases, with 23 bases spanning the gap. This CDR3 contains 14 residues. The CDR3 sequence: CASQSRGAMTKQYF. The CDR3 nucleotides are TGTGCCAGTCAATCCAGGGGGGCAATGACGAAGCAGTACTTC.

Points on this clone: Other DNA sequences within the sample encode an identical CDR3. The rearrangement links TRBV27 to TRBJ1-3; the D gene is possibly TRBD1 (5 bases). The germline V and J ends were trimmed by 0 bases and 4 bases, with 7 bases remaining between them. Germline V gene data show CDR1 as MNHEY and CDR2 as SMNVEV (reference sequence). This CDR3 comprises 14 residues. The CDR3 nucleotides read TGTGCCAGCAGTTTATCAGGGGCAGGAAACACCATATATTTT. Protein sequence: CASSLSGAGNTIYF.

The V call is TRBV5-1, the J call TRBJ2-3, with 8 nucleotides matching TRBD1. J lost 6 bases, V lost 6 bases, and 9 bases had no gene match. Germline CDR1 SGHRS, CDR2 YFSETQ. This CDR3 has 14 amino acids. The CDR3 protein is CASTSGGASDTQYF. CDR3 nucleotide sequence: TGCGCCAGCACTTCAGGGGGCGCGTCCGATACGCAGTATTTT.

The chain employs TRBV30 and TRBJ2-5; D remains unclear. With 2 bases removed from V and 0 bases from J, the gap between germline ends came to 7 bases. The length of the CDR3 is 13 residues. Germline loops: CDR1 GTSNPN, CDR2 SVGIG (reference sequence). Here the CDR3 reads CAWSRQYQETQYF. CDR3 coding DNA: TGTGCCTGGAGTCGGCAGTACCAAGAGACCCAGTACTTC.

The chain joins TRBV9 to TRBJ2-7; 10 nucleotides agree with TRBD2. Germline-derived CDR1 and CDR2 are SGDLS and YYNGEE. With 0 bases clipped from V and 0 bases from J, the junction kept 3 bases outside the gene matches. The CDR3 totals 16 residues. CDR3 loop: CASSVAASGSSYEQYF. In DNA, the CDR3 is TGTGCCAGCAGCGTAGCTGCTAGCGGGAGCTCCTACGAGCAGTACTTC.

This chain joins TRBV7-9 and TRBJ1-1, with D unresolved. V gave up 3 bases and J gave up 4 bases, with 9 bases separating them. Germline CDR1 is SEHNR and CDR2 is FQNEAQ (reference sequence). CDR3 length equals 13 residues. The CDR3 sequence: CASSFTRSTEAFF. The CDR3 bases are TGTGCCAGCAGCTTCACTCGGAGCACTGAAGCTTTCTTT.

A remark on this clone: This sample also contains other DNA sequences that code for the same CDR3. This CDR3 is CASSAGLAGGLEQYF. Written as DNA, the CDR3 is TGCGCCAGCAGCGCGGGACTAGCGGGGGGGCTCGAGCAGTACTTC. V and J are TRBV5-1 and TRBJ2-7, with 16 bases fitting TRBD2. Per the germline V gene, CDR1 is SGHRS and CDR2 is YFSETQ. Trimming at V came to 4 bases and at J to 6 bases, leaving 4 bases not matched to a gene. This CDR3 region has 15 residues.

The J gene is TRBJ2-3, the V gene TRBV7-2; TRBD2 matches 10 bases. This CDR3 region has 16 residues. Looked up from germline, CDR1 is SGHTA and CDR2 is FQGNSA. V shed 1 base and J 3 bases; nucleotides not matched to a gene: 4. The CDR3 region is CASSLVSGRGTDTQYF. The DNA of the CDR3 is TGTGCCAGCAGCTTAGTCAGCGGGAGGGGGACAGATACGCAGTATTTT.